This TCR beta chain was sequenced in a study of vaccination and CD4 T cells after COVID-19. Study as a whole: Two doses of either BNT162b2 or mRNA-1273 vaccine went to participants. Overlapping spike peptides served as the stimulus for the cells. These peptides came from SARS-CoV-2 and from the common cold coronaviruses HCoV-NL63, HCoV-OC43 and HCoV-229E.

The V gene's germline CDR1 is SGHDN and CDR2 FVKESK. Losses at the gene ends were 2 bases for V and 0 bases for J; bases not matched to a gene: 4. The CDR3 sequence is 16 residues long. Scientists ran DNA taken from cultured CD4+ T cells through the Oncomine TCR Beta short-read assay for sequencing. Genomic DNA was isolated from cultured CD4+ T cells. TCRdb re-called the PCR reads through MiXCR, storing one row per CDR3 protein. Of roughly 9,000 distinct CDR3 sequences detected, roughly a third appear once; the ten largest clones hold about a fifth. Of note for this clonotype: Its specificity is unknown.

Sample treatment: approximately 9-day PBMC culture with coronavirus spike peptide pools or control peptides (ViraFEST assay). The unexposed donor's CD4+ T cells were collected before the COVID-19 pandemic (2011-2018). ViraFEST used peptide pools to expand antigen-specific T cells before TCR sequencing. Testing used SARS-CoV-2 S/N and four cold-coronavirus spikes on unexposed-donor CD4+ T cells, cells permitting. This sequence originates from a human donor in good health. The rearrangement uses TRBV14 and TRBJ2-1, with 7 bases matching TRBD2. Input material: CD4+ T cells from blood, cultured in vitro. The CDR3 region has the DNA TGTGCCAGCAGCCAACTAGGCGGGAGCTCCTACAATGAGCAGTTCTTC. This translates into CASSQLGGSSYNEQFF.